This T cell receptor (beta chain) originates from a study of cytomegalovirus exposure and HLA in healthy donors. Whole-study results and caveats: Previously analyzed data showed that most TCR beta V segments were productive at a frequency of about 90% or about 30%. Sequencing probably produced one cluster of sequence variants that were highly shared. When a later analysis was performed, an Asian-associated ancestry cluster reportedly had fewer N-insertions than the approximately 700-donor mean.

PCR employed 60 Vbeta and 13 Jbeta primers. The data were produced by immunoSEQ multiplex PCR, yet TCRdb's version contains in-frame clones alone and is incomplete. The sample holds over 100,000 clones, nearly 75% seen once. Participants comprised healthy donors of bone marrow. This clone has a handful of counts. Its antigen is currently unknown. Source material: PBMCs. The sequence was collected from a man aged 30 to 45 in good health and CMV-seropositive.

CDR3 sequence reads: CASRKSGTGVYEQYF. The CDR3 nucleotides read TGTGCCAGCAGGAAATCCGGGACAGGGGTCTACGAGCAGTACTTC. The chain has TRBV28 and TRBJ2-7; 10 nucleotides line up with TRBD1. The germline V gene encodes CDR1 MDHEN and CDR2 SYDVKM. The V and J ends lost 6 bases and 3 bases, in that order; junction bases with no gene match: 8. The CDR3 sequence is 15 residues long.